A selection of T cell receptor beta chains follows, all from one sample in a study of STAT5B mutations in CD4+ large granular lymphocyte leukemia. This table comes from immunoSEQ multiplex PCR, and its TCRdb copy is limited to in-frame clones, with some not included. This table holds nearly 30,000 clones, around 80% found once. Specimen: CD4+ T cells from blood buffy coats. These receptors all come from a human donor in good health. CDR3s include the opening cysteine and the closing phenylalanine or tryptophan. Fields, in order: clone size, D gene, J gene, V gene, CDR3 DNA, CDR3 protein. The D gene is left open where the match is weak. A clone size is listed for some rows: how often the clone was seen (once, few, many), or a class if it is expanded.

clone_size: .
d_call: TRBD1
j_call: TRBJ1-6
v_call: TRBV9
cdr3_nt: TGTGCCAGCAGCAAGGGACAGACTAATTCACCCCTCCACTTT
cdr3_aa: CASSKGQTNSPLHF

clone_size: few
d_call: .
j_call: TRBJ2-1
v_call: TRBV19
cdr3_nt: TGTGCCCCCGGGGTTATAGGCAATGAGCAGTTCTTC
cdr3_aa: CAPGVIGNEQFF

clone_size: .
d_call: .
j_call: TRBJ1-5
v_call: TRBV4-3
cdr3_nt: TGCGCCAGCAGCCAAGAGTTGGGTTTCGCCAATCAGCCCCAGCATTTT
cdr3_aa: CASSQELGFANQPQHF

clone_size: .
d_call: TRBD1
j_call: TRBJ1-6
v_call: TRBV5-1
cdr3_nt: TGCGCCAGCAGCTTAGGGACAGGGGCCAATTCACCCCTCCACTTT
cdr3_aa: CASSLGTGANSPLHF

clone_size: once
d_call: TRBD1
j_call: TRBJ2-1
v_call: TRBV7-2
cdr3_nt: TGTGCCAGCAGCTTAGATGGGACAGGGTTTGGGAATGAGCAGTTCTTC
cdr3_aa: CASSLDGTGFGNEQFF

clone_size: .
d_call: .
j_call: TRBJ2-6
v_call: TRBV28
cdr3_nt: TGTGCCAGCAGTTATGGGTCAGGCAGAAGCTCTGGGGCCAACGTCCTGACTTTC
cdr3_aa: CASSYGSGRSSGANVLTF

clone_size: .
d_call: .
j_call: TRBJ1-6
v_call: TRBV5-8
cdr3_nt: TGTGCCAGCAGCTTGGAACAGGCTAATTCACCCCTCCACTTT
cdr3_aa: CASSLEQANSPLHF

clone_size: few
d_call: .
j_call: TRBJ2-1
v_call: TRBV27
cdr3_nt: TGTGCCAGCAGTCAGGGGTTAGGGCAGTTCTTC
cdr3_aa: CASSQGLGQFF

clone_size: few
d_call: .
j_call: TRBJ2-3
v_call: TRBV13
cdr3_nt: TGTGCCAGCAGCTTCACAGATACGCAGTATTTT
cdr3_aa: CASSFTDTQYF

clone_size: .
d_call: .
j_call: TRBJ1-5
v_call: TRBV16
cdr3_nt: TGTGCCAGCAGCCAATCCTCCTGGTCTAGCAATCAGCCCCAGCATTTT
cdr3_aa: CASSQSSWSSNQPQHF

clone_size: few
d_call: TRBD1
j_call: TRBJ1-2
v_call: TRBV19
cdr3_nt: TGTGCCAGTACCCAAACAGGGGGCGCCGGGGGCTACACCTTC
cdr3_aa: CASTQTGGAGGYTF

clone_size: once
d_call: .
j_call: TRBJ2-3
v_call: TRBV7-9
cdr3_nt: TGTGCCAGCAGCCCCTGGACTAGCACAGATACGCAGTATTTT
cdr3_aa: CASSPWTSTDTQYF

clone_size: .
d_call: .
j_call: TRBJ1-2
v_call: TRBV11-3
cdr3_nt: TGTGCCAGCAGCTCAGGGAACTATGGCTACACCTTC
cdr3_aa: CASSSGNYGYTF

clone_size: few
d_call: TRBD2
j_call: TRBJ2-3
v_call: TRBV7-2
cdr3_nt: TGTGCCAGCAGCTCCACGGGTAGCGGGGGGCACACAGATACGCAGTATTTT
cdr3_aa: CASSSTGSGGHTDTQYF

clone_size: .
d_call: .
j_call: TRBJ1-1
v_call: TRBV4-3
cdr3_nt: TGCGCCAGCAGCCAACGGACGGGGAACACTGAAGCTTTCTTT
cdr3_aa: CASSQRTGNTEAFF

clone_size: few
d_call: .
j_call: TRBJ2-5
v_call: TRBV7-6
cdr3_nt: TGTGCCAGCAGCCCTAGTGAGGGGACAAGGGAGACCCAGTACTTC
cdr3_aa: CASSPSEGTRETQYF

clone_size: .
d_call: .
j_call: TRBJ2-3
v_call: TRBV5-6
cdr3_nt: TGTGCCAGCAGCTCAACCTACACGGTAACAGATACGCAGTATTTT
cdr3_aa: CASSSTYTVTDTQYF

clone_size: .
d_call: TRBD2
j_call: TRBJ2-3
v_call: TRBV2
cdr3_nt: TGTGCCAGCAGTGAAGGCGGGGGACTAGCCACAGATACGCAGTATTTT
cdr3_aa: CASSEGGGLATDTQYF

clone_size: few
d_call: .
j_call: TRBJ1-1
v_call: TRBV29-1
cdr3_nt: TGCAGCACCAAACAGGGTGGGAACACTGAAGCTTTCTTT
cdr3_aa: CSTKQGGNTEAFF

clone_size: .
d_call: .
j_call: TRBJ2-5
v_call: TRBV5-1
cdr3_nt: TGCGCCAGCAGCTTTGCCGGGACTCCGGTGTACCAAGAGACCCAGTACTTC
cdr3_aa: CASSFAGTPVYQETQYF

clone_size: .
d_call: .
j_call: TRBJ1-2
v_call: TRBV6-1
cdr3_nt: TGTGCCAGCAGTGAGGGACCCTTAGTATTAAACTATGGCTACACCTTC
cdr3_aa: CASSEGPLVLNYGYTF

clone_size: .
d_call: .
j_call: TRBJ2-1
v_call: TRBV7-2
cdr3_nt: TGTGCCAGCAGCCGGGGGGCGGACTCGGGGTTCTTC
cdr3_aa: CASSRGADSGFF

clone_size: .
d_call: TRBD1
j_call: TRBJ2-2
v_call: TRBV28
cdr3_nt: TGTGCCAGCAGTGTGATAGGGGGCATGGCCGGGGAGCTGTTTTTT
cdr3_aa: CASSVIGGMAGELFF

clone_size: .
d_call: TRBD1
j_call: TRBJ1-4
v_call: TRBV14
cdr3_nt: TGTGCCAGCAGCCTCGCACCTATTCCAGGGACAGGGCGGCGTGGTAATGAAAAACTGTTTTTT
cdr3_aa: CASSLAPIPGTGRRGNEKLFF

clone_size: .
d_call: .
j_call: TRBJ2-1
v_call: TRBV6-5
cdr3_nt: TGTGCTTACGCAGGCGCCTACAATGAGCAGTTCTTC
cdr3_aa: CAYAGAYNEQFF

clone_size: .
d_call: TRBD2
j_call: TRBJ2-3
v_call: TRBV7-6
cdr3_nt: TGTGCCAGCAGCTTAGCCCTAGCGGGGAGCACAGATACGCAGTATTTT
cdr3_aa: CASSLALAGSTDTQYF

clone_size: .
d_call: TRBD1
j_call: TRBJ2-5
v_call: TRBV5-6
cdr3_nt: TGTGCCAGCAGCTTGGTATCAGGGGGAGAGACCCAGTACTTC
cdr3_aa: CASSLVSGGETQYF

clone_size: .
d_call: .
j_call: TRBJ2-5
v_call: TRBV5-1
cdr3_nt: TGCGCCAGCAGCTTGCTTAAAGAGACCCAGTACTTC
cdr3_aa: CASSLLKETQYF

clone_size: once
d_call: .
j_call: TRBJ1-6
v_call: TRBV5-1
cdr3_nt: TGCGCCAGCAGCGGCGGACAGCCTCCAAGTTCCTATAATTCACCCCTCCACTTT
cdr3_aa: CASSGGQPPSSYNSPLHF

clone_size: .
d_call: .
j_call: TRBJ1-1
v_call: TRBV5-6
cdr3_nt: TGTGCCAGCAGCTCGGCCCTGAACACTGAAGCTTTCTTT
cdr3_aa: CASSSALNTEAFF

clone_size: few
d_call: .
j_call: TRBJ1-5
v_call: TRBV19
cdr3_nt: TGTGCCAGTAGTATGGGGGAGTATGGCAATCAGCCCCAGCATTTT
cdr3_aa: CASSMGEYGNQPQHF

clone_size: once
d_call: .
j_call: TRBJ1-2
v_call: TRBV10-3
cdr3_nt: TGTGCCATCAGTGAGCAAGGGTGGGATGGCTACACCTTC
cdr3_aa: CAISEQGWDGYTF

clone_size: .
d_call: .
j_call: TRBJ2-2
v_call: TRBV7-8
cdr3_nt: TGTGCCAGCAGCCTCGGTACTAACACCGGGGAGCTGTTTTTT
cdr3_aa: CASSLGTNTGELFF

clone_size: once
d_call: .
j_call: TRBJ2-1
v_call: TRBV18
cdr3_nt: TGTGCCAGCTCACTGGCGGGGCAGAATGAGCAGTTCTTC
cdr3_aa: CASSLAGQNEQFF

clone_size: .
d_call: TRBD1
j_call: TRBJ2-7
v_call: TRBV7-8
cdr3_nt: TGTGCCAGCAGCTTGGACCACCGGGACAGGGGAGGCGAGCAGTACTTC
cdr3_aa: CASSLDHRDRGGEQYF

clone_size: .
d_call: .
j_call: TRBJ2-1
v_call: TRBV19
cdr3_nt: TGTGCCAGTAGTGGGGGGCGTGCCTACAATGAGCAGTTCTTC
cdr3_aa: CASSGGRAYNEQFF

clone_size: .
d_call: .
j_call: TRBJ1-2
v_call: TRBV11-2
cdr3_nt: TGTGCCAGCAGCTTCGGGACAAAATATGGCTACACCTTC
cdr3_aa: CASSFGTKYGYTF

clone_size: .
d_call: .
j_call: TRBJ2-7
v_call: TRBV19
cdr3_nt: TGTGCCAGTAGTATGGGGCCCATGACCTACGAGCAGTACTTC
cdr3_aa: CASSMGPMTYEQYF

clone_size: .
d_call: .
j_call: TRBJ1-1
v_call: TRBV6-5
cdr3_nt: TGTGCCAGCAGACCTGGCGGGAACACTGAAGCTTTCTTT
cdr3_aa: CASRPGGNTEAFF

clone_size: few
d_call: .
j_call: TRBJ1-1
v_call: TRBV2
cdr3_nt: TGTGCCAGCAGTGGATTCGCTGAAGCTTTCTTT
cdr3_aa: CASSGFAEAFF

clone_size: .
d_call: .
j_call: TRBJ2-2
v_call: TRBV14
cdr3_nt: TGTGCCAGCAGGGAGGGCACCGGGGAGCTGTTTTTT
cdr3_aa: CASREGTGELFF

clone_size: .
d_call: .
j_call: TRBJ2-7
v_call: TRBV4-3
cdr3_nt: TGCGCCAGCAGCCAAGCCACACAGCGGACAGCCAACTACGAGCAGTACTTC
cdr3_aa: CASSQATQRTANYEQYF

clone_size: .
d_call: .
j_call: TRBJ2-2
v_call: TRBV5-1
cdr3_nt: TGCGCCAGCAGCTTCGCGCAGGGGAACACCGGGGAGCTGTTTTTT
cdr3_aa: CASSFAQGNTGELFF

clone_size: .
d_call: TRBD1
j_call: TRBJ1-4
v_call: TRBV11-2
cdr3_nt: TGTGCCAGCAGCTTCGGGACAGGGTTTGAAAAACTGTTTTTT
cdr3_aa: CASSFGTGFEKLFF

clone_size: .
d_call: .
j_call: TRBJ2-7
v_call: TRBV10-3
cdr3_nt: TGTGCCATCAGTGCGGGAGGCCAGGGGCTCGAGCAGTACTTC
cdr3_aa: CAISAGGQGLEQYF

clone_size: .
d_call: .
j_call: TRBJ1-1
v_call: TRBV11-2
cdr3_nt: TGTGCCAGCAGCTTCTCTCGGGGGACTGAAGCTTTCTTT
cdr3_aa: CASSFSRGTEAFF

clone_size: .
d_call: TRBD2
j_call: TRBJ2-1
v_call: TRBV5-6
cdr3_nt: TGTGCCAGCAGCTTGACAGGACTAGCGGGGGGAAACAATGAGCAGTTCTTC
cdr3_aa: CASSLTGLAGGNNEQFF

clone_size: .
d_call: .
j_call: TRBJ1-1
v_call: TRBV7-8
cdr3_nt: TGTGCCAGCAGCTTAGAGGGCCTCGTTATGAACACTGAAGCTTTCTTT
cdr3_aa: CASSLEGLVMNTEAFF

clone_size: once
d_call: .
j_call: TRBJ1-4
v_call: TRBV6-6
cdr3_nt: TGTGCCAGCAGTTACTCACCCAGATCAACTAATGAAAAACTGTTTTTT
cdr3_aa: CASSYSPRSTNEKLFF

clone_size: .
d_call: .
j_call: TRBJ2-3
v_call: TRBV11-2
cdr3_nt: TGTGCCAGCAGCATTGACCGCATGCGCCCAGGGCTTTCCACAGATACGCAGTATTTT
cdr3_aa: CASSIDRMRPGLSTDTQYF

clone_size: .
d_call: TRBD2
j_call: TRBJ2-1
v_call: TRBV4-2
cdr3_nt: TGTGCCAGCAGCCAAGATCACGGGGGGAGCTCCTACAATGAGCAGTTCTTC
cdr3_aa: CASSQDHGGSSYNEQFF

clone_size: .
d_call: .
j_call: TRBJ2-3
v_call: TRBV5-1
cdr3_nt: TGCGCCAGCAGCTTGGCCAAGGGAACAGATACGCAGTATTTT
cdr3_aa: CASSLAKGTDTQYF

clone_size: .
d_call: .
j_call: TRBJ2-1
v_call: TRBV6-4
cdr3_nt: TGTGCCAGCAGTGCTTCGGGTCCTAGCTCCTACAATGAGCAGTTCTTC
cdr3_aa: CASSASGPSSYNEQFF